Listed here is a single T cell receptor (beta chain). The CDR3 extends over 16 amino acids. CDR1 is LGHNA, CDR2 YSLEER, per germline. V gave up 0 bases and J gave up 1 base, with 10 bases separating them. The study ran its PCR with 60 Vbeta and 13 Jbeta primers. Some clones are missing from TCRdb's copy, which holds only in-frame ones; the method was immunoSEQ multiplex PCR. The table includes over 150,000 clones, approximately 80% detected once. This sample was included in a study of cytomegalovirus exposure and HLA in healthy donors. The sequenced sample consisted of PBMCs. The receptor was derived from a man younger than 30 in good health and CMV-seropositive. The chain uses TRBV4-3 and TRBJ2-1; D possibly corresponds to TRBD2 (6 bases). The CDR3 loop reads CASSQDRDLSYNEQFF. CDR3 DNA sequence: TGCGCCAGCAGCCAAGATCGGGACTTATCCTACAATGAGCAGTTCTTC.